This TCR beta chain appears in the sequencing data of a study of blood T cell repertoires in COVID-19 (dated by TCRdb to 2018 to 2021). About the full investigation: Samples covering the acute and convalescent phases of COVID-19 were provided by collaborators in the United States, Italy and Spain. The prospective study material was composed of cDNA or gDNA derived from T cells, B-cell-depleted T cells, or PBMCs. Deeply sampled blood TCRbeta repertoires from subjects exposed to, actively infected with, or recovered from COVID-19 were included in the dataset. The repertoires were released in a freely available public database intended as a resource for research on the immune response to SARS-CoV-2. The samples were drawn from the first 160 participants of the ongoing ImmuneRACE study and from more than 1,000 subjects provided by 6 global collaborators. A de-identified subject ID, COVID-19 status, age in years and sex were almost always included in the sample metadata. HLA class I and class II types, where available, came from metadata supplied by the sample provider rather than from assay-based typing. The full study reports these points: How much clinical and demographic metadata was included differed by source and by participant, and the metadata was provided uncurated.

The immunoSEQ Assay, a bias-controlled multiplex PCR, was used to amplify TCRbeta CDR3 regions from genomic DNA. In the authors' own workflow: Within the assay, amplification of reference gene primers was used to estimate how many nucleated cells each sample contained. To quantify the absolute abundance of each unique TCRbeta CDR3 rearrangement, sequence reads were collapsed and filtered. For each sample, productive Simpson clonality was calculated as the square root of Simpson's diversity index over productive rearrangements. Drawn from immuneACCESS, this table holds only the in-frame rearrangements with V and J called that TCRdb kept. Clones are partly lost; checked studies trace under half to an unresolved V gene and leave the rest unexplained. That table gives V, J and clone size, and the DNA gave D and trimming. The sample table contains about 200,000 clones; only one count was recorded for nearly 90% of them. Of the sample, under 25% falls within the top ten clones.

About this clone itself: Its antigen is unknown. The input lacks base qualities; no much larger clone sits a single base away. Other DNA sequences in this specimen translate into the identical CDR3.

Each collaborating institution followed its own protocols to collect whole blood in K2EDTA tubes. For TCRbeta analysis, collaborator samples were shipped as frozen whole blood, as isolated PBMCs, or as DNA extracted from either sample type. V is cut by 3 bases and J by 5 bases, and the space between the germline ends is 9 bases. The CDR3 contains 13 residues, cysteine and phenylalanine counted. Solely the CDR3 DNA is kept, with 39 bases framed from the first base. The chain joins TRBV12-3 or TRBV12-4 to TRBJ2-3; the D gene lacks a confident call. Sequenced sample: peripheral blood. This sequence originates from a man aged 55 to 70 with active or convalescent COVID-19. At the DNA level, the sequence is TGTGCCAGCAGTTTTCGGTCTAGAGATACGCAGTATTTT. The resulting protein is CASSFRSRDTQYF.